Listed below are T cell receptor beta chains from one sample, sequenced in a study of blood T cell repertoires in COVID-19. Sequencing used immunoSEQ multiplex PCR; TCRdb keeps in-frame clones, though not all of them. The data hold roughly 190,000 clones, with 85% to 90% observed a single time. The source material was peripheral blood. The receptors here all came from a human donor in a cohort sampled during active COVID-19. The CDR3 runs from the conserved cysteine through the conserved F or W. D genes are given only for firm matches. The listing skips clone size in some rows; elsewhere it reads once, few, many or a size class.

cdr3_aa,cdr3_nt,j_call,v_call,clone_size,d_call
CASSQDGREIAGELFF,TGTGCCAGCAGCCAAGATGGGCGGGAGATTGCCGGGGAGCTGTTTTTT,TRBJ2-2,TRBV4-2,.,TRBD2
CAISESPRGLYGYTF,TGTGCCATCAGTGAGTCGCCCAGGGGTCTCTATGGCTACACCTTC,TRBJ1-2,TRBV10-3,.,.
CASSQASGRTYEQYF,TGCGCCAGCAGCCAAGCCAGCGGGAGAACCTACGAGCAGTACTTC,TRBJ2-7,TRBV4-1,once,TRBD2
CASSIWAGDQPQHF,TGTGCCAGTAGTATTTGGGCAGGGGATCAGCCCCAGCATTTT,TRBJ1-5,TRBV19,.,.
CASSLAYYNEQFF,TGTGCCAGCAGTCTAGCGTATTACAATGAGCAGTTCTTC,TRBJ2-1,TRBV6-5,.,.
CASSLGQGVNQPQHF,TGTGCCAGCAGCCTAGGTCAGGGGGTCAATCAGCCCCAGCATTTT,TRBJ1-5,TRBV11-2,.,TRBD1
CASRSKTGGNSPLHF,TGTGCCAGCAGGTCTAAGACAGGGGGGAATTCACCCCTCCACTTT,TRBJ1-6,TRBV7-9,.,TRBD1
CASSRDRTSPLHF,TGTGCCAGCAGTCGGGACAGAACTTCACCCCTCCACTTT,TRBJ1-6,TRBV12-3/TRBV12-4,.,TRBD1
CAISESEAGVPPEQYF,TGTGCCATCAGTGAGTCGGAAGCGGGAGTCCCTCCCGAGCAGTACTTC,TRBJ2-7,TRBV10-3,.,TRBD2
CASSVSPGNSNEKLFF,TGCGCCAGCAGCGTCTCTCCAGGGAATTCTAATGAAAAACTGTTTTTT,TRBJ1-4,TRBV5-1,.,.
CASSAQLGTDTQYF,TGTGCCAGCAGTGCTCAACTCGGCACAGATACGCAGTATTTT,TRBJ2-3,TRBV2,.,.
CASSESVSYGYTF,TGTGCCAGCAGTGAGTCAGTGTCCTATGGCTACACCTTC,TRBJ1-2,TRBV6-1,.,.
CASSFSGGYTF,TGTGCCAGCAGTTTTTCCGGTGGCTACACCTTC,TRBJ1-2,TRBV28,.,.
CASSGTASYEQYF,TGTGCCAGCAGCGGGACAGCATCCTACGAGCAGTACTTC,TRBJ2-7,TRBV5-6,.,TRBD1
CASTTLQKNTDTQYF,TGTGCCAGCACTACCCTACAGAAAAACACAGATACGCAGTATTTT,TRBJ2-3,TRBV5-5,.,.
CASSRGQGVVQPQHF,TGTGCCAGTAGTAGGGGACAGGGGGTGGTTCAGCCCCAGCATTTT,TRBJ1-5,TRBV19,.,TRBD1
CASYRDRLITDTQYF,TGCGCCAGCTACAGGGACAGGCTAATCACAGATACGCAGTATTTT,TRBJ2-3,TRBV5-1,once,TRBD1
CASSQELAGVADTQYF,TGCGCCAGCAGCCAAGAACTAGCGGGAGTCGCAGATACGCAGTATTTT,TRBJ2-3,TRBV4-3,once,TRBD2
CASSIGTVGQETQYF,TGTGCCAGTAGTATAGGGACAGTGGGTCAAGAGACCCAGTACTTC,TRBJ2-5,TRBV19,.,.
CASKPGQGARELFF,TGTGCCAGCAAACCGGGACAGGGGGCCCGGGAGCTGTTTTTT,TRBJ2-2,TRBV27,.,TRBD1
CASSPSGTGKQYF,TGTGCCAGCAGCCCATCCGGGACAGGGAAGCAGTACTTC,TRBJ2-7,TRBV12-3/TRBV12-4,.,TRBD1
CASSSKLGGRTSPLHF,TGCGCCAGCAGCTCAAAGTTGGGGGGGCGTACCTCACCCCTCCACTTT,TRBJ1-6,TRBV4-3,.,.
CASSQGGTSVGDEQYF,TGTGCCAGCAGCCAAGGGGGAACTAGCGTCGGGGACGAGCAGTACTTC,TRBJ2-7,TRBV3-1/TRBV3-2,.,TRBD2
CASSYSRQGGNSPLHF,TGTGCCAGCAGTTACTCGAGACAGGGGGGTAATTCACCCCTCCACTTT,TRBJ1-6,TRBV6-5,.,TRBD1
CASSLGQYSTGYGYTF,TGTGCCAGCAGCCTCGGACAGTACTCTACGGGGTATGGCTACACCTTC,TRBJ1-2,TRBV2,.,.
CASSPPRTGGTEAFF,TGTGCCAGCAGCCCCCCAAGGACGGGGGGTACTGAAGCTTTCTTT,TRBJ1-1,TRBV3-1/TRBV3-2,.,.
CASSLYQGSNTGELFF,TGTGCCAGCAGCTTATACCAGGGATCGAACACCGGGGAGCTGTTTTTT,TRBJ2-2,TRBV11-2,few,.
CASMDSGESSYNEQFF,TGTGCCAGCATGGATTCGGGAGAGTCCTCCTACAATGAGCAGTTCTTC,TRBJ2-1,TRBV5-6,.,.
CASSLTGGAGRQPQHF,TGTGCCAGCAGCTTAACAGGGGGCGCGGGTCGGCAGCCCCAGCATTTT,TRBJ1-5,TRBV5-8,.,TRBD1
CASSLEGATNEKLFF,TGCGCCAGCAGCTTAGAGGGGGCAACTAATGAAAAACTGTTTTTT,TRBJ1-4,TRBV5-1,.,.
CASSPRGKDYNEQFF,TGTGCCAGCAGCCCTAGGGGAAAAGACTACAATGAGCAGTTCTTC,TRBJ2-1,TRBV7-9,.,.
CASRRLAGGTDTQYF,TGTGCCAGTAGGCGACTAGCGGGGGGCACAGATACGCAGTATTTT,TRBJ2-3,TRBV19,.,TRBD2
CASSQVGGSPNEQFF,TGTGCCAGCAGCCAAGTTGGTGGGAGTCCAAATGAGCAGTTCTTC,TRBJ2-1,TRBV3-1/TRBV3-2,.,.
CASRLAGAGANVLTF,TGTGCCAGCAGACTAGCGGGAGCTGGGGCCAACGTCCTGACTTTC,TRBJ2-6,TRBV3-1/TRBV3-2,.,TRBD2
CAWSRGLYNEQFF,TGTGCCTGGAGTCGGGGACTTTACAATGAGCAGTTCTTC,TRBJ2-1,TRBV30,.,.
CASSSNPNQPQHF,TGTGCCAGCAGTTCTAACCCGAATCAGCCCCAGCATTTT,TRBJ1-5,TRBV7-9,.,.
CASSTGANSGTEAFF,TGTGCCAGTTCGACAGGGGCCAACTCCGGCACTGAAGCTTTCTTT,TRBJ1-1,TRBV2,.,TRBD1
CASSRGDTQYF,TGTGCCAGCAGCCGGGGAGATACGCAGTATTTT,TRBJ2-3,TRBV28,once,.
CATSSAGLLNEKLFF,TGTGCCACCAGCAGTGCGGGGCTTCTTAATGAAAAACTGTTTTTT,TRBJ1-4,TRBV15,once,.
CASSPRTSVTYNEQFF,TGTGCCAGCAGCCCCCGGACTAGCGTTACCTACAATGAGCAGTTCTTC,TRBJ2-1,TRBV9,.,TRBD2
CASSQGLAGGSSYNEQFF,TGCGCCAGCAGCCAAGGACTAGCGGGGGGGAGCTCCTACAATGAGCAGTTCTTC,TRBJ2-1,TRBV4-1,.,TRBD2
CASSLGAGVQQETQYF,TGTGCCAGCAGCTTGGGGGCGGGGGTTCAACAAGAGACCCAGTACTTC,TRBJ2-5,TRBV5-4,.,TRBD2
CSVETNPGTTGDTQYF,TGCAGCGTTGAGACGAATCCCGGGACTACCGGGGATACGCAGTATTTT,TRBJ2-3,TRBV29-1,few,TRBD2
CASSVQGSGADTQYF,TGTGCCAGCAGCGTACAGGGAAGTGGCGCAGATACGCAGTATTTT,TRBJ2-3,TRBV7-8,once,.
CASSLQGWGNEQFF,TGTGCCAGCAGCTTACAGGGATGGGGCAATGAGCAGTTCTTC,TRBJ2-1,TRBV11-3,.,.
CASSYGTGVFF,TGTGCCAGCAGTTACGGGACAGGGGTGTTCTTC,TRBJ2-1,TRBV6-2/TRBV6-3,.,TRBD1